This T cell receptor (beta chain) was identified in a study of T cells after somatic rescue of genetic block. Clones were read by immunoSEQ multiplex PCR, and TCRdb kept only the in-frame ones, dropping some. Among over 95,000 clones listed, 90% to 95% were seen once. The V and J ends lost 10 bases and 2 bases respectively, with 15 bases between them. This CDR3 is built from 13 residues. Germline V lookup: CDR1 SNHLY, CDR2 FYNNEI. The chain employs TRBV2 and TRBJ2-7; possible D gene TRBD1, 6 bases. Sequenced: peripheral blood mononuclear cells (PBMCs). The origin of this receptor is a woman between 18 and 29 years old. CDR3 nucleotides: TGTGCCACTATACAGGGAGACCCCTACGAGCAGTACTTC. This encodes CATIQGDPYEQYF.